The clone carrying this T cell receptor (beta chain) appeared a few times. What it binds is unknown. The sample belongs to a study of early T cells in non-severe SARS-CoV-2 infection. MiXCR, run by TCRdb on the 5' RACE reads, gives a single entry per CDR3 protein. The repertoire includes tens of thousands of distinct CDR3 sequences, roughly 7.9% of them detected once, and around 12% sits in the top ten. Germline V gene data show CDR1 as MRHNA and CDR2 as SNTAGT. Trimming removed 5 bases from V and 2 bases from J; junction bases left unmatched: 4. The CDR3 runs 15 residues. Broader study findings: Database matching using VDJdb favored anti-spike CD8 responses, with private and CD4 specificities left missing.

This clonotype was obtained from an adult who was a healthcare worker with PCR-confirmed SARS-CoV-2 infection or an uninfected control (not recorded which). This specimen was whole blood, taken at baseline. V is TRBV6-4 and J is TRBJ1-5; TRBD1 agrees at 9 bases. The CDR3: CASSRQGGGNQPQHF. The DNA of the CDR3 is TGTGCCAGCAGTAGACAGGGGGGAGGCAATCAGCCCCAGCATTTT.